The clone carrying this T cell receptor beta chain was detected only once. What it binds is not known. The data are from a study of shared clonotypes between healthy human individuals. General study findings and limits: Sample collection involved blood only; tissue repertoires are likely different.

Produced via immunoSEQ multiplex PCR; TCRdb's table is partial and in-frame only. The table has a few million clones, 93% seen once. This CDR3 spans 16 amino acids. Trimming cost V 5 bases and J 6 bases; bases outside gene matches: 9. Germline CDR1 SGHAT, CDR2 FQDESV (reference sequence). This chain uses TRBV11-1 with TRBJ2-1; 11 bases are a match to TRBD2. The sequence came from a man in his late teens or twenties in good health. Some clones in this sample may be carry-over from other donors' samples. Sequenced material: naive CD4+ T cells from PBMCs. The sample's subset: CD45RA+ positively selected. The CDR3 here is CASSARGLADPNEQFF. The CDR3 DNA reads as TGTGCCAGCAGCGCACGGGGACTAGCGGATCCCAATGAGCAGTTCTTC.